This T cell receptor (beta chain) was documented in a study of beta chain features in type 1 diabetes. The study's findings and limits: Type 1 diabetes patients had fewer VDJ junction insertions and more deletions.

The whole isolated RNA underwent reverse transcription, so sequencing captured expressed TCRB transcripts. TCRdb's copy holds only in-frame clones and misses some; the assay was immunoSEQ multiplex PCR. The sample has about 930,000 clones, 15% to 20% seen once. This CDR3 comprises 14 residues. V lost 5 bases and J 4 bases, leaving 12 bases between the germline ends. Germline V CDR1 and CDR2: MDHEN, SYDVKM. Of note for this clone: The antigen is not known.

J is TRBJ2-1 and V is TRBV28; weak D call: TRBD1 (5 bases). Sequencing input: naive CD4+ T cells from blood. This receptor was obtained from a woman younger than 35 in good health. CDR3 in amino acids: CASSTGPLYNEQFF. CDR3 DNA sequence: TGTGCCAGCAGTACAGGTCCGCTTTACAATGAGCAGTTCTTC.